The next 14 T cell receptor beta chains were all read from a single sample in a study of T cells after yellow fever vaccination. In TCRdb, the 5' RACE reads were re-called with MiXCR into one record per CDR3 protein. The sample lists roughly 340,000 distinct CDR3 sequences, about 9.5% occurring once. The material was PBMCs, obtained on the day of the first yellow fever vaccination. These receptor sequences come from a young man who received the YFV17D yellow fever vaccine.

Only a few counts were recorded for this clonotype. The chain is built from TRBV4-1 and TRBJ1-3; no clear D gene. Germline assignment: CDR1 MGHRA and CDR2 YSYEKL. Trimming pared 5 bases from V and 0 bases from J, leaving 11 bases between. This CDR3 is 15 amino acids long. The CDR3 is CASSESLSSGNTIYF. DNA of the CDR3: TGCGCCAGCAGCGAAAGTTTAAGCTCTGGAAACACCATATATTTT.

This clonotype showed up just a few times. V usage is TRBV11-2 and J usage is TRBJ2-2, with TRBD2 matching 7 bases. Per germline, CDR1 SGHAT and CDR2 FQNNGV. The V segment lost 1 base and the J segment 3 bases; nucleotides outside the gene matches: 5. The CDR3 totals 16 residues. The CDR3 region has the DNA TGTGCCAGCAGCTTAGCCCCAGCGGGGTACACCGGGGAGCTGTTTTTT. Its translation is CASSLAPAGYTGELFF.

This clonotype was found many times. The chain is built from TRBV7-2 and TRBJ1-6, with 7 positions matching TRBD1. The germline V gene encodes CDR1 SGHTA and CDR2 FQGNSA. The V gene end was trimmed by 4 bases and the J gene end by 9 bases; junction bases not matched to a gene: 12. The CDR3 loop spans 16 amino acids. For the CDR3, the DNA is TGTGCCAGCAGCTCCCCTGAGACAGGGAAAGGTTCACCCCTCCACTTT. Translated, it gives CASSSPETGKGSPLHF.

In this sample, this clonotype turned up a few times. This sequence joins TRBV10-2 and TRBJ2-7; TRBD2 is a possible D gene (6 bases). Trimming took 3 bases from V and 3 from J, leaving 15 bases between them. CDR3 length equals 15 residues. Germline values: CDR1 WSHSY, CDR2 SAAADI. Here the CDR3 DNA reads TGCGCCAGCAGTGAAGGGGACCTGGACTACTACGAGCAGTACTTC. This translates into CASSEGDLDYYEQYF.

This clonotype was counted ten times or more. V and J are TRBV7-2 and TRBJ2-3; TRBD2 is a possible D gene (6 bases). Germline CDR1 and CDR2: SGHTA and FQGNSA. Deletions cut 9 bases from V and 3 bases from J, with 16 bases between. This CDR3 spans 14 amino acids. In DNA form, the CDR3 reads TGTGCCAGTCCACACTCGGGGGATACAGATACGCAGTATTTT. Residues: CASPHSGDTDTQYF.

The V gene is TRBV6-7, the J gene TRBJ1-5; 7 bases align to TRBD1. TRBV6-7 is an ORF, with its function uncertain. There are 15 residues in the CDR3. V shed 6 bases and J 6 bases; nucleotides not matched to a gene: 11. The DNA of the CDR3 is TGTGCCAGCAGAAGCACAGGGGAGTCGGGTCAGCCCCAGCATTTT. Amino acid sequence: CASRSTGESGQPQHF.

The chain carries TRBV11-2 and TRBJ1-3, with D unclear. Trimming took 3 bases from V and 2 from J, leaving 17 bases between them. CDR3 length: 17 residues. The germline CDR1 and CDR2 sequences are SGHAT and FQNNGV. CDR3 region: CASSFFVSDSTGNTIYF. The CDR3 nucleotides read TGTGCCAGCAGCTTTTTTGTGTCCGACTCCACTGGAAACACCATATATTTT.

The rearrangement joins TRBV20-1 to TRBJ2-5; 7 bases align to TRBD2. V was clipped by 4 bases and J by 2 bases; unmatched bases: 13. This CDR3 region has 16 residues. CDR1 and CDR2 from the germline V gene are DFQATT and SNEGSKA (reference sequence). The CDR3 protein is CSAKLPGTTSQETQYF. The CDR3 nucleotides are TGCAGTGCTAAACTTCCCGGGACTACGAGTCAAGAGACCCAGTACTTC.

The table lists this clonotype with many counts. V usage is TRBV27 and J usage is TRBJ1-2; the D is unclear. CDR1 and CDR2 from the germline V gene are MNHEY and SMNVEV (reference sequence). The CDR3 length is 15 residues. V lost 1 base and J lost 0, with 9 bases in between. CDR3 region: CASSLLLSPNYGYTF. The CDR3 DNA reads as TGTGCCAGCAGTTTATTACTGTCACCTAACTATGGCTACACCTTC.

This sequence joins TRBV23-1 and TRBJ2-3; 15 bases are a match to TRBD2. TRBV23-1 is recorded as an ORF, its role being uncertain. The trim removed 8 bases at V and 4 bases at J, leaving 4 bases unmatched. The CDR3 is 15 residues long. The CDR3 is CASWTSGGESDTQYF. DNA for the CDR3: TGCGCCAGCTGGACTAGCGGGGGGGAGTCAGATACGCAGTATTTT.

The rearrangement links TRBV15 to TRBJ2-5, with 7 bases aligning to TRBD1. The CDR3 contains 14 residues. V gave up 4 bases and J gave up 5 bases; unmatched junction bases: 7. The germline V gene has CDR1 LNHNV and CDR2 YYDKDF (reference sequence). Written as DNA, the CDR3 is TGTGCCACCAGCAAGAGGGAGACAGGGGAGACCCAGTACTTC. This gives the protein CATSKRETGETQYF. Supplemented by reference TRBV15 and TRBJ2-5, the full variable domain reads DAMVIQNPRYQVTQFGKPVTLSCSQTLNHNVMYWYQQKSSQAPKLLFHYYDKDFNNEADTPDNFQSRRPNTSFCFLDIRSPGLGDTAMYLCATSKRETGETQYFGPGTRLLVL.

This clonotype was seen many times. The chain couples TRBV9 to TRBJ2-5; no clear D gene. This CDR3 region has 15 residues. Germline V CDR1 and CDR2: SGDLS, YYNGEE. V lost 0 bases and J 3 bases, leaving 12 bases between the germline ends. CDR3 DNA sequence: TGTGCCAGCAGCGTAGACTTTAGTCCTAAAGAGACCCAGTACTTC. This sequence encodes CASSVDFSPKETQYF.

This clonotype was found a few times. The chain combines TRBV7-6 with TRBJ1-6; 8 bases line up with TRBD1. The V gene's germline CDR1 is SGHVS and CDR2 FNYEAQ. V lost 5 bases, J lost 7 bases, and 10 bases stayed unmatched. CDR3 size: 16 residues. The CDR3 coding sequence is TGTGCCAGCAGCATCCGACAGGGGCGGTACAATTCACCCCTCCACTTT. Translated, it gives CASSIRQGRYNSPLHF.

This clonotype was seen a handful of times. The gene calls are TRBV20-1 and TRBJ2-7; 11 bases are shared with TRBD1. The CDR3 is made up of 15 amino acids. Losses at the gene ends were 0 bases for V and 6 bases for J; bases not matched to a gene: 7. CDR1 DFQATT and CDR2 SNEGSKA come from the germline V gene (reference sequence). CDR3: CSARDAGTGGFEQYF. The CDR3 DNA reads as TGCAGTGCTAGAGATGCCGGGACAGGGGGTTTCGAGCAGTACTTC.